The clone carrying this T cell receptor beta chain has a handful of counts. Its matching antigen is unknown. The data were taken from a study of identical twins. General study points: Carriage of fewer insertions was seen in abundant cord blood beta clonotypes, whereas memory repertoires showed none.

The V and J ends lost 6 bases and 2 bases respectively, with 7 bases between them. The CDR3 loop spans 13 amino acids. Germline values: CDR1 SNHLY, CDR2 FYNNEI. TCRdb fed the 5' RACE reads into MiXCR, producing one record per CDR3 protein. The sample has 450,000 to 600,000 distinct CDR3 sequences, 20% to 25% seen once. The data also belong to a second study, concerning yellow fever vaccine responses in identical twins.

The sequencing input was CD4+ T cells sorted from blood. The rearrangement joins TRBV2 to TRBJ2-2; D is undetermined. This clonotype was sampled from a woman between 18 and 29 years old in good health. CDR3: CASRDGNTGELFF. For the CDR3, the DNA is TGTGCCAGCAGGGACGGAAACACCGGGGAGCTGTTTTTT.